Below are 29 T cell receptor beta chains sequenced from a single sample in a study of cytotoxic CD8 clonotypes in ibrutinib-treated CLL listed by TCRdb under 2021. The time point label for this specimen denotes: less than 30 months on ibrutinib. The method was the immunoSEQ multiplex PCR assay. TCRdb retrieved this table from immuneACCESS and kept in-frame rearrangements only. Not all clones are present; in checked studies, unresolved V genes account for under half, and no reason is known for the remainder. In this sample the table shows approximately 100,000 clones, 50% to 65% of which occur a single time. About 40% of the sample comes from the top ten. The specimen comprised PBMCs, sampled after 24 months of ibrutinib treatment. The receptors derive from a human donor with chronic lymphocytic leukemia.

V and J are TRBV30 and TRBJ1-3; a weak D match, TRBD1 (6 bases). The ends were cut back, 3 bases at V and 3 bases at J, with 15 bases in the middle. Germline CDR1 GTSNPN, CDR2 SVGIG (reference sequence). The CDR3 extends over 15 amino acids. The CDR3 DNA sequence: TGTGCCTGGAGGTCCAGGGGATGGAGTGGAAACACCATATATTTT. Amino acids: CAWRSRGWSGNTIYF.

This clone was seen a handful of times. The rearrangement joins TRBV10-3 to TRBJ1-6; a possible D gene is TRBD1 (6 bases). This CDR3 contains 15 residues. The germline V gene encodes CDR1 ENHRY and CDR2 SYGVKD. V lost 0 bases and J lost 10, with 13 bases in between. This chain's CDR3 is CAISESSGEYSPLHF. In nucleotides, the CDR3 is TGTGCCATCAGTGAGTCGTCAGGGGAATACTCACCCCTCCACTTT.

This clone is a singleton in its sample. The chain is built from TRBV7-8 and TRBJ2-7; 9 bases fit TRBD1. The trim removed 4 bases at V and 7 bases at J, leaving 17 bases unmatched. The CDR3 is 17 amino acids. Per the germline V gene, CDR1 is SGHVS and CDR2 is FQNEAQ. Here the CDR3 DNA reads TGTGCCAGCAGCTCGCGGGCGAACAGGGGGCGTCTAGGGGAGCAGTACTTC. Translation: CASSSRANRGRLGEQYF.

The chain has TRBV28 and TRBJ2-2; D gene ambiguous. There are 13 residues in the CDR3. Trimming cost V 5 bases and J 5 bases, with 9 bases left between them. Per the germline V gene, CDR1 is MDHEN and CDR2 is SYDVKM. The chain's CDR3 is CASSGPMTGELFF. The CDR3 DNA reads as TGTGCCAGCAGTGGCCCTATGACCGGGGAGCTGTTTTTT.

CDR3 nucleotide sequence: TGTGCCAGCAGCGGCCCACAGAGCTCCTATAATTCACCCCTCCACTTT. Translating it yields CASSGPQSSYNSPLHF. The chain employs TRBV9 and TRBJ1-6; no clear D. CDR3 length equals 16 residues. Germline values: CDR1 SGDLS, CDR2 YYNGEE. The ends were cut back, 3 bases at V and 0 bases at J, with 10 bases in the middle.

J is TRBJ1-1 and V is TRBV6-5, with a weak D call TRBD1 (5 bases). Trimming stripped 6 bases from V and 6 bases from J, with 11 bases between. Germline CDR1 MNHEY, CDR2 SVGAGI. This CDR3 has 12 residues. The CDR3 is CASREGFSEAFF. CDR3 DNA sequence: TGTGCCAGCAGGGAGGGGTTCTCTGAAGCTTTCTTT.

In its sample, this clone was seen a few times. The V gene is TRBV5-1, the J gene TRBJ2-3; 7 positions agree with TRBD1. Germline CDR1 and CDR2: SGHRS and YFSETQ. J gave up 0 bases and V 9 bases, and 10 bases lay outside the gene matches. The CDR3 length is 15 residues. The CDR3 DNA sequence: TGCGCCACCTCATTCGACAGGGTTAGCACAGATACGCAGTATTTT. This translates into CATSFDRVSTDTQYF.

There are a few counts of this clone. The junction differs from germline at one of its ends, possibly a read error. V usage is TRBV6-5 and J usage is TRBJ1-1; TRBD1 agrees at 9 bases. The CDR3 loop spans 14 amino acids. The germline V gene has CDR1 MNHEY and CDR2 SVGAGI. CDR3 sequence (DNA): TGTGCCACCAGTGACGGGACAGGGCTCACTGAAGCTTTCTTT. Its translation: CATSDGTGLTEAFF.

The chain recombines TRBV2 with TRBJ1-2, with a possible D match to TRBD1 (5 bases). The V end lost 5 bases, the J end lost 4 bases, and 11 bases lay between the germline ends. CDR1 and CDR2 from the germline V gene are SNHLY and FYNNEI. The CDR3 is made up of 13 amino acids. The CDR3 nucleotides read TGTGCCAGCAGTTCGACGGGGGGCTATGGCTACACCTTC. Protein product: CASSSTGGYGYTF.

The chain recombines TRBV5-6 with TRBJ1-2, with a tentative D call TRBD1 (6 bases). V was pared by 2 bases and J by 4 bases, with 12 bases between. CDR1 is SGHDT and CDR2 is YYEEEE in the germline V gene. The CDR3 is 14 residues long. CDR3 loop: CASSLKDSLYGYTF. The CDR3 DNA reads TGTGCCAGCAGCTTAAAGGACAGCCTCTATGGCTACACCTTC.

The chain combines TRBV18 with TRBJ1-1; TRBD1 is a possible D gene (5 bases). The V gene lost 3 bases and the J gene lost 2 bases, with 13 bases spanning the gap. The length of the CDR3 is 15 residues. The germline V gene has CDR1 KGHSH and CDR2 LQKENI. The CDR3 reads CASSPNGAGNTEAFF. CDR3 sequence (DNA): TGTGCCAGCTCACCCAACGGGGCGGGTAACACTGAAGCTTTCTTT.

The chain recombines TRBV7-9 with TRBJ2-7; TRBD1 matches 7 bases. The J segment lost 7 bases and the V segment lost 5 bases, leaving 5 bases of the junction unmatched. CDR1 SEHNR and CDR2 FQNEAQ come from the germline V gene (reference sequence). This CDR3 has 12 amino acids. In nucleotides, the CDR3 is TGTGCCAGCAGCGGGGGACAGAGAGAGCAGTACTTC. This translates into CASSGGQREQYF. Variable domain in full (rest from reference TRBV7-9 and TRBJ2-7): DTGVSQNPRHKITKRGQNVTFRCDPISEHNRLYWYRQTLGQGPEFLTYFQNEAQLEKSRLLSDRFSAERPKGSFSTLEIQRTEQGDSAMYLCASSGGQREQYFGPGTRLTVT.

This clone was seen ten or more times. This chain connects TRBV6-4 to TRBJ2-1; TRBD2 might be the D (6 bases). Germline assignment: CDR1 MRHNA and CDR2 SNTAGT. Trimming stripped 3 bases from V and 8 bases from J, with 11 bases between. CDR3 length: 13 residues. This CDR3 is CASSETGEYEQFF. The CDR3 region has the DNA TGTGCCAGCAGTGAGACGGGAGAATATGAGCAGTTCTTC.

This clone was seen just once. The chain employs TRBV19 and TRBJ2-1; D is unclear. Deletions cut 7 bases from V and 0 bases from J, with 10 bases between. Germline CDR1 is LNHDA and CDR2 is SQIVND (reference sequence). This CDR3 spans 14 amino acids. The chain's CDR3 is CASKESYSYNEQFF. Here the CDR3 DNA reads TGTGCCAGTAAGGAAAGCTACTCCTACAATGAGCAGTTCTTC.

This chain uses TRBV30 with TRBJ1-5; D gene unclear. Trimming stripped 0 bases from V and 0 bases from J, with 9 bases between. This CDR3 has 15 residues. Germline V lookup: CDR1 GTSNPN, CDR2 SVGIG (reference sequence). CDR3 region: CAWSVEGSSNQPQHF. The CDR3 nucleotides are TGTGCCTGGAGTGTGGAAGGTAGTAGCAATCAGCCCCAGCATTTT.

This rearrangement joins TRBV7-2 to TRBJ2-5; D gene uncertain. With 1 base removed from V and 4 bases from J, the gap between germline ends came to 10 bases. The germline V gene has CDR1 SGHTA and CDR2 FQGNSA. The CDR3 contains 14 residues. CDR3 region: CASSLVGPRETQYF. The CDR3 DNA reads TGTGCCAGCAGCTTAGTCGGGCCTAGAGAGACCCAGTACTTC.

This sequence joins TRBV5-1 and TRBJ2-5; 8 bases align to TRBD1. Germline V gene lookup returns CDR1 SGHRS and CDR2 YFSETQ. The CDR3 runs to 15 residues. Unmatched junction bases numbered 6, after V lost 1 base and J lost 4 bases. Written as DNA, the CDR3 is TGCGCCAGCAGCTTGACAGGGGGTGGATCAGAGACCCAGTACTTC. Its translation is CASSLTGGGSETQYF.

The chain employs TRBV5-6 and TRBJ1-4; 11 bases are shared with TRBD1. V lost 4 bases to trimming and J lost 5 bases; unmatched junction nucleotides: 4. Germline-derived CDR1 and CDR2 are SGHDT and YYEEEE. The CDR3 is 15 amino acids. CDR3 residues: CASSGRDRGNEKLFF. Written as DNA, the CDR3 is TGTGCCAGCAGCGGACGGGACAGGGGGAATGAAAAACTGTTTTTT.

The chain carries TRBV29-1 and TRBJ2-2; D perhaps matches TRBD2 (5 bases). This CDR3 spans 13 amino acids. The germline V and J ends were trimmed by 6 bases and 1 base, with 9 bases remaining between them. Germline CDR1 reads SQVTM; CDR2 reads ANQGSEA. DNA for the CDR3: TGCAGCGTATTACGGGGGAACACCGGGGAGCTGTTTTTT. Translated: CSVLRGNTGELFF.

The chain carries TRBV27 and TRBJ2-3; no reliable D call. The germline V and J ends were trimmed by 5 bases and 2 bases, with 11 bases remaining between them. This CDR3 is built from 14 residues. Germline V gives CDR1 MNHEY, CDR2 SMNVEV (reference sequence). CDR3 nucleotide sequence: TGTGCCAGCAGTGGGTGGGGAATCACAGATACGCAGTATTTT. Protein product: CASSGWGITDTQYF.

Here the CDR3 reads CASSLGQPQETQYF. DNA of the CDR3: TGCGCCAGCAGCTTAGGGCAGCCCCAAGAGACCCAGTACTTC. The chain has TRBV5-1 and TRBJ2-5; D is unclear. V lost 2 bases and J 1 base, leaving 9 bases between the germline ends. The length of the CDR3 is 14 residues. The germline V gene encodes CDR1 SGHRS and CDR2 YFSETQ.

This clone was found a few times. This sequence joins TRBV30 and TRBJ2-2, with D possibly being TRBD1 (5 bases). CDR1 and CDR2 (germline): GTSNPN, SVGIG (reference sequence). The CDR3 spans 13 residues. Between the trimmed V and J ends, which lost 4 bases and 7 bases, there was a span of 13 bases. The CDR3 DNA is TGTGCCTGGACCCGAAGGGGTAGCGGGGAGCTGTTTTTT. Protein product: CAWTRRGSGELFF.

The rearrangement uses TRBV29-1 and TRBJ1-3, with unresolved D. The CDR3 is 13 amino acids. Trimming removed 0 bases from V and 0 bases from J, with 3 bases in between. Germline V gives CDR1 SQVTM, CDR2 ANQGSEA. This CDR3 reads CSVEDSSGNTIYF. In nucleotides, the CDR3 is TGCAGCGTTGAAGACAGCTCTGGAAACACCATATATTTT. Supplemented by reference TRBV29-1 and TRBJ1-3, the full variable domain reads SAVISQKPSRDICQRGTSLTIQCQVDSQVTMMFWYRQQPGQSLTLIATANQGSEATYESGFVIDKFPISRPNLTFSTLTVSNMSPEDSSIYLCSVEDSSGNTIYFGEGSWLTVV.

The chain employs TRBV13 and TRBJ1-6; 8 nucleotides match TRBD1. Germline assignment: CDR1 PRHDT and CDR2 FYEKMQ (reference sequence). The V and J ends lost 6 bases and 8 bases, in that order; junction bases with no gene match: 12. The CDR3 consists of 16 residues. The CDR3 coding sequence is TGTGCCAGCAGTTCGCAGGGGGCGTTAAGGGATTCACCCCTCCACTTT. Translation: CASSSQGALRDSPLHF.

This rearrangement joins TRBV28 to TRBJ1-6, with 9 bases aligning to TRBD1. V trimming: 7 bases; J trimming: 10 bases; junction bases outside the gene matches: 11. Germline V lookup: CDR1 MDHEN, CDR2 SYDVKM. The CDR3 has 15 amino acids. CDR3: CASNPIDRGTSPLHF. DNA for the CDR3: TGTGCCAGCAACCCCATTGACAGGGGGACGTCACCCCTCCACTTT.

This clone occurred a few times. The J gene is TRBJ2-7, the V gene TRBV29-1; no reliable D call. V dropped 7 bases and J dropped 5 bases, with 12 bases sitting between them. The germline gives CDR1 SQVTM, CDR2 ANQGSEA. CDR3 length: 11 residues. The DNA for the CDR3 is TGCAGCGCCACAGCGAGCGACGAGCAGTACTTC. Translation: CSATASDEQYF.

The genes are TRBV2 and TRBJ1-2; D not resolved. Germline V gene data show CDR1 as SNHLY and CDR2 as FYNNEI. V dropped 2 bases and J dropped 11 bases, with 12 bases sitting between them. The CDR3 totals 12 residues. The CDR3 nucleotides read TGTGCCAGCAGTGAACGGAAGGAACGTTACACCTTC. Its protein product is CASSERKERYTF.

This clone came up a few times. The rearrangement uses TRBV11-3 and TRBJ2-7, with TRBD2 matching over 11 bases. Germline V gives CDR1 SGHNT, CDR2 YENEEA. This CDR3 comprises 15 residues. V dropped 5 bases and J dropped 7; count of bases not matched to a gene: 10. The DNA of the CDR3 is TGTGCCAGCAGCGGAACTAGCGGGGGACGTCGGGAGCAGTACTTC. Translated: CASSGTSGGRREQYF.

The V and J genes are TRBV5-1 and TRBJ2-7; 7 positions match TRBD1. V shed 0 bases and J 0 bases; nucleotides not matched to a gene: 9. CDR1 is SGHRS and CDR2 is YFSETQ in the germline V gene. CDR3 size: 17 residues. CDR3 sequence reads: CASSLAPTGTASYEQYF. In DNA, the CDR3 is TGCGCCAGCAGCTTGGCCCCTACCGGGACAGCCTCCTACGAGCAGTACTTC.